This T cell receptor beta chain derives from a study of blood T cell repertoires in COVID-19. Turning to the study itself: The United States, Italy and Spain provided the acute and convalescent COVID-19 samples. Sources were T cells, B-cell-depleted T cells, or PBMCs; the material itself was cDNA or gDNA.

As handled by the study authors: By means of reference gene primer amplification, nucleated cell counts were estimated. TCRdb's copy holds only in-frame clones and misses some; the assay was immunoSEQ multiplex PCR. V and J calls and clone size are given by that table; D and trimming were obtained from the DNA. The sample consists of 200,000 to 300,000 clones, 80% to 95% of them appearing once. Source material: peripheral blood. The TCR sequence derives from a man aged 25-45 years with COVID-19, enrolled during active disease.

CDR3 region: CASDSRGGTEAFF. The CDR3 DNA follows: TGTGCCAGCGACTCGCGCGGGGGCACTGAAGCTTTCTTT. The rearrangement joins TRBV6-5 to TRBJ1-1, with D possibly being TRBD1 (5 bases). The V and J ends lost 8 bases and 4 bases respectively, with 14 bases between them. Looked up from germline, CDR1 is MNHEY and CDR2 is SVGAGI. The CDR3 runs to 13 residues.